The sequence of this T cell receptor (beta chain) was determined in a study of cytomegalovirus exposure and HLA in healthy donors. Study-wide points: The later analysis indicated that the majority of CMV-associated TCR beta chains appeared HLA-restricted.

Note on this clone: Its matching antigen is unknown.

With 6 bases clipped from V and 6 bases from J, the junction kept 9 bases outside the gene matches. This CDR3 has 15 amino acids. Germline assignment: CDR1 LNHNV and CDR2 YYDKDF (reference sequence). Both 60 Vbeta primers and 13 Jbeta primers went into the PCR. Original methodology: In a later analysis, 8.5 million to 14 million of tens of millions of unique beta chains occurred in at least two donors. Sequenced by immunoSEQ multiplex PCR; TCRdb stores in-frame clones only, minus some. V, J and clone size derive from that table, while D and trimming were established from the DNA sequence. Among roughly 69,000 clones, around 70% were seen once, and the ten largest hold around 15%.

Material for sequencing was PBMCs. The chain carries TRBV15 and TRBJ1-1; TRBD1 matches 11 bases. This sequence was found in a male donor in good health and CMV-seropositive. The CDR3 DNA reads TGTGCCACCAGGGAGAGGACAGGGGGCAGGGCTGAAGCTTTCTTT. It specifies CATRERTGGRAEAFF.